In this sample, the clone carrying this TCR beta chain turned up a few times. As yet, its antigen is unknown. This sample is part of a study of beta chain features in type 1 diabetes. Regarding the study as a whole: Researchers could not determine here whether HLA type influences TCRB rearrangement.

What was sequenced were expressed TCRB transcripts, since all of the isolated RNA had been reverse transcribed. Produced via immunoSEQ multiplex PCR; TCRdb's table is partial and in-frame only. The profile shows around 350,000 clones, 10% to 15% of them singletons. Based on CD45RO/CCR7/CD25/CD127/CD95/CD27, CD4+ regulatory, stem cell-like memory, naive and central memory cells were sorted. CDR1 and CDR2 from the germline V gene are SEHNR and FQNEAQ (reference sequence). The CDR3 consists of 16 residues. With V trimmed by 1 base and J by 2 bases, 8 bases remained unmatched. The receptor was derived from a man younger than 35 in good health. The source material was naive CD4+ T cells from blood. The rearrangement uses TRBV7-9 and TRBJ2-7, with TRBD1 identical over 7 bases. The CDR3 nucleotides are TGTGCCAGCAGCTTAGGAGGCGGAGACAGGGCCTACGAGCAGTACTTC. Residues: CASSLGGGDRAYEQYF.